Shown below are 10 T cell receptor beta chains from a single sample sequenced in a study of blood T cell repertoires in COVID-19. This table comes from immunoSEQ multiplex PCR, and its TCRdb copy is limited to in-frame clones, with some not included. The sample includes some 230,000 clones, 75% to 85% of them seen just once. The sequenced sample consisted of peripheral blood. The receptors originated from a woman older than 75 with COVID-19, enrolled during active disease.

The chain uses TRBV29-1 and TRBJ1-1; TRBD1 matches at 7 bases. The CDR3 extends over 12 amino acids. Losses at the gene ends were 7 bases for V and 0 bases for J; bases not matched to a gene: 2. Germline loops: CDR1 SQVTM, CDR2 ANQGSEA. The CDR3 DNA reads as TGCAGCGGAGACAGGGTGAACACTGAAGCTTTCTTT. Residues: CSGDRVNTEAFF.

In this sample, this clone turned up once. The CDR3 nucleotides read TGCGCCAGCAGGAGTCAACTAGGGGGCGTCTCAGCTTTCTTT. It translates to CASRSQLGGVSAFF. The rearrangement links TRBV5-1 to TRBJ1-1, with 7 bases that match TRBD1. Germline V gene data show CDR1 as SGHRS and CDR2 as YFSETQ. Trimming removed 5 bases from V and 10 bases from J; junction bases left unmatched: 14. This CDR3 comprises 14 residues. Together with reference TRBV5-1 and TRBJ1-1, the CDR3 gives the full variable domain: KAGVTQTPRYLIKTRGQQVTLSCSPISGHRSVSWYQQTPGQGLQFLFEYFSETQRNKGNFPGRFSGRQFSNSRSEMNVSTLELGDSALYLCASRSQLGGVSAFFGQGTRLTVV.

The chain recombines TRBV28 with TRBJ1-6, with D hard to call. There are 17 residues in the CDR3. Trimming shortened V by 2 bases and J by 0 bases, and 11 bases separated the two germline ends. CDR1 and CDR2 from the germline V gene are MDHEN and SYDVKM. In DNA form, the CDR3 reads TGTGCCAGCAGTTTAGGCGGGATCCCCTCCTATAATTCACCCCTCCACTTT. It is translated as CASSLGGIPSYNSPLHF.

The chain couples TRBV7-9 to TRBJ2-7, with 9 bases matching TRBD1. Germline CDR1 and CDR2: SEHNR and FQNEAQ (reference sequence). The V gene end was trimmed by 1 base and the J gene end by 1 base; junction bases not matched to a gene: 11. The CDR3 sequence is 18 residues long. CDR3 nucleotide sequence: TGTGCCAGCAGCTTAGACGGGCGGACAGGGGTAGCTTCCTACGAGCAGTACTTC. The encoded protein is CASSLDGRTGVASYEQYF. The full variable domain, with the rest looked up from reference TRBV7-9 and TRBJ2-7, is DTGVSQNPRHKITKRGQNVTFRCDPISEHNRLYWYRQTLGQGPEFLTYFQNEAQLEKSRLLSDRFSAERPKGSFSTLEIQRTEQGDSAMYLCASSLDGRTGVASYEQYFGPGTRLTVT.

The CDR3 loop reads CASSLKGMNTEAFF. CDR3 bases: TGTGCCAGCAGCTTAAAGGGGATGAACACTGAAGCTTTCTTT. The chain has TRBV9 and TRBJ1-1; perhaps TRBD1 as D (5 bases). Germline V gene lookup returns CDR1 SGDLS and CDR2 YYNGEE. Trimming shortened V by 4 bases and J by 0 bases, and 10 bases separated the two germline ends. This CDR3 is 14 amino acids long.

This clone was seen just once. The rearrangement joins TRBV15 to TRBJ2-2; 7 bases line up with TRBD1. J lost 1 base, V lost 4 bases, and 6 bases had no gene match. The CDR3 has 16 amino acids. Germline CDR1 reads LNHNV; CDR2 reads YYDKDF (reference sequence). CDR3 sequence: CATSIRTGKNTGELFF. The CDR3 DNA is TGTGCCACCAGCATTAGGACAGGAAAGAACACCGGGGAGCTGTTTTTT.

The genes are TRBV12-5 and TRBJ1-1; D call uncertain. Germline CDR1 reads LGHNT; CDR2 reads FRNRAP. Trimming left V 3 bases short and J 1 base short, with 12 bases between. CDR3 size: 15 residues. The DNA of the CDR3 is TGTGCTAGTGGTTTTAGGCCCCCAGGGAACACTGAAGCTTTCTTT. It encodes CASGFRPPGNTEAFF.

CDR3 residues: CASSLVPGDTQYF. CDR3 in DNA: TGCGCCAGCAGCTTGGTTCCAGGTGATACGCAGTATTTT. The V and J genes are TRBV5-1 and TRBJ2-3; D is unresolved. Germline CDR1 SGHRS, CDR2 YFSETQ. The V end lost 0 bases, the J end lost 6 bases, and 8 bases lay between the germline ends. The CDR3 runs 13 residues.

The gene calls are TRBV5-1 and TRBJ2-1; 7 bases are shared with TRBD2. Trimming cost V 1 base and J 7 bases; bases outside gene matches: 14. The germline gives CDR1 SGHRS, CDR2 YFSETQ. This CDR3 has 17 amino acids. In nucleotides, the CDR3 is TGCGCCAGCAGCTTGCGGAACCAGCGGGGTGGGGGGAATGAGCAGTTCTTC. Encoded protein: CASSLRNQRGGGNEQFF.

The chain has TRBV7-6 and TRBJ2-2; the match to TRBD1 covers 10 bases. Germline V CDR1 and CDR2: SGHVS, FNYEAQ. V lost 5 bases and J lost 4; bases outside the gene matches: 7. The CDR3 is 16 residues long. The chain's CDR3 is CASSQNRDRGTGELFF. CDR3 nucleotides: TGTGCCAGCAGCCAAAACCGGGACAGGGGCACCGGGGAGCTGTTTTTT.